These 19 T cell receptor beta chains were sequenced from one sample in a study of blood T cell repertoires in COVID-19. Sequenced by immunoSEQ multiplex PCR; TCRdb stores in-frame clones only, minus some. The sample has 250,000 to 300,000 clones, about 91% seen once. Sequencing used peripheral blood. Source of these receptors: a woman aged 25 to 39 who had recovered from COVID-19.

This chain links TRBV5-1 with TRBJ2-5, with 7 nucleotides matching TRBD1. The CDR3 has 14 residues. Trimming at V came to 6 bases and at J to 1 base, leaving 6 bases not matched to a gene. From germline, CDR1 is SGHRS and CDR2 YFSETQ. The CDR3: CASTPGDSQETQYF. CDR3 nucleotides: TGCGCCAGCACCCCTGGGGACAGCCAAGAGACCCAGTACTTC.

DNA of the CDR3: TGTGCCAGTAGTATGTGGCAGACGACTCGAGAGGATACGCAGTATTTT. It encodes CASSMWQTTREDTQYF. This rearrangement joins TRBV19 to TRBJ2-3; D is unclear. Germline V CDR1 and CDR2: LNHDA, SQIVND (reference sequence). Trimming stripped 3 bases from V and 6 bases from J, with 19 bases between. CDR3 size: 16 residues.

This chain joins TRBV15 and TRBJ2-7; 7 nucleotides align to TRBD1. Trimming at V came to 5 bases and at J to 2 bases, leaving 12 bases not matched to a gene. The CDR3 sequence is 16 residues long. CDR1 LNHNV and CDR2 YYDKDF come from the germline V gene (reference sequence). As DNA, the CDR3 is TGTGCCACCAGCCCCCGTACCGGGACAGAAACCTACGAGCAGTACTTC. Translating it yields CATSPRTGTETYEQYF.

The chain is built from TRBV5-1 and TRBJ1-2, with 8 positions matching TRBD1. The CDR3 spans 13 residues. V dropped 2 bases and J dropped 6; count of bases not matched to a gene: 3. Germline assignment: CDR1 SGHRS and CDR2 YFSETQ. Written as DNA, the CDR3 is TGCGCCAGCAGCTTCCTGACAGGGGATGGCTACACCTTC. It translates to CASSFLTGDGYTF.

The rearrangement uses TRBV19 and TRBJ1-1; 9 positions agree with TRBD1. J lost 1 base, V lost 6 bases, and 0 bases had no gene match. From germline, CDR1 is LNHDA and CDR2 SQIVND (reference sequence). CDR3 size: 13 residues. CDR3 loop: CASRDRGNTEAFF. The CDR3 DNA reads TGTGCCAGTAGGGACAGGGGGAACACTGAAGCTTTCTTT. The complete variable domain, with remaining parts taken from reference TRBV19 and TRBJ1-1, reads DGGITQSPKYLFRKEGQNVTLSCEQNLNHDAMYWYRQDPGQGLRLIYYSQIVNDFQKGDIAEGYSVSREKKESFPLTVTSAQKNPTAFYLCASRDRGNTEAFFGQGTRLTVV.

The CDR3: CASSFSAGVSSYNSPLHF. CDR3 nucleotides: TGTGCCAGCAGTTTTTCCGCCGGGGTTAGCTCCTATAATTCACCCCTCCACTTT. V usage is TRBV27 and J usage is TRBJ1-6, with D unclear. V was pared by 3 bases and J by 0 bases, with 15 bases between. The CDR3 spans 18 residues. Germline CDR1 and CDR2: MNHEY and SMNVEV (reference sequence).

This clone is a singleton in its sample. The rearrangement links TRBV9 to TRBJ2-4, with D tentatively TRBD1 (6 bases). Germline V lookup: CDR1 SGDLS, CDR2 YYNGEE. The CDR3 contains 13 residues. Trimming shortened V by 4 bases and J by 9 bases, and 14 bases separated the two germline ends. CDR3 region: CASSPSRGGIQYF. In nucleotides, the CDR3 is TGTGCCAGCAGCCCGTCCAGGGGTGGCATTCAGTACTTC.

The V call is TRBV7-2, the J call TRBJ2-2, with a possible D match to TRBD2 (7 bases). The germline V gene encodes CDR1 SGHTA and CDR2 FQGNSA. Trimming left V 1 base short and J 4 bases short, with 13 bases between. The CDR3 sequence is 16 residues long. The CDR3 sequence is CASSLEGGAGTGELFF. CDR3 nucleotide sequence: TGTGCCAGCAGCTTAGAAGGGGGGGCCGGCACCGGGGAGCTGTTTTTT.

The rearrangement uses TRBV5-4 and TRBJ2-7; TRBD2 aligns across 11 bases. After removal of 0 bases from V and 6 bases from J, the junction contained 5 bases not matched to a gene. Looked up from germline, CDR1 is SGHNT and CDR2 is YYREEE (reference sequence). The CDR3 length is 15 residues. The CDR3 DNA is TGTGCCAGCAGCTTGGTTAGCGGGGGGGCGGGCGAGCAGTACTTC. Translation: CASSLVSGGAGEQYF. Full variable domain (rest looked up from reference TRBV5-4 and TRBJ2-7): ETGVTQSPTHLIKTRGQQVTLRCSSQSGHNTVSWYQQALGQGPQFIFQYYREEENGRGNFPPRFSGLQFPNYSSELNVNALELDDSALYLCASSLVSGGAGEQYFGPGTRLTVT.

This chain uses TRBV24-1 with TRBJ2-1; D gene ambiguous. The CDR3 consists of 15 residues. V was trimmed by 4 bases and J by 4 bases, leaving 13 bases between them. The germline CDR1 and CDR2 sequences are KGHDR and SFDVKD. CDR3: CATSERKSGYNEQFF. CDR3 DNA sequence: TGTGCCACCAGTGAGCGAAAGTCGGGTTACAATGAGCAGTTCTTC.

The genes are TRBV18 and TRBJ2-5; the match to TRBD2 covers 10 bases. Germline CDR1 reads KGHSH; CDR2 reads LQKENI. The CDR3 runs to 17 residues. The J segment lost 2 bases and the V segment lost 2 bases, leaving 8 bases of the junction unmatched. The CDR3 DNA follows: TGTGCCAGCTCACCAAATGAGCGGGGGGGCCTGCAAGAGACCCAGTACTTC. Amino acid sequence: CASSPNERGGLQETQYF. The full variable domain, completed using reference TRBV18 and TRBJ2-5, is NAGVMQNPRHLVRRRGQEARLRCSPMKGHSHVYWYRQLPEEGLKFMVYLQKENIIDESGMPKERFSAEFPKEGPSILRIQQVVRGDSAAYFCASSPNERGGLQETQYFGPGTRLLVL.

This clone came up once. The rearrangement joins TRBV4-1 to TRBJ2-3, with 9 positions matching TRBD2. The CDR3 is made up of 15 amino acids. V shed 6 bases, J shed 3 bases, and the junction held 7 bases outside the gene matches. The germline V gene has CDR1 MGHRA and CDR2 YSYEKL. CDR3: CASRAELAGTDTQYF. CDR3 sequence (DNA): TGCGCCAGCAGAGCAGAGCTAGCGGGGACAGATACGCAGTATTTT.

This chain links TRBV7-6 with TRBJ1-2, with a tentative D call TRBD1 (5 bases). The CDR3 has 17 residues. Germline CDR1 SGHVS, CDR2 FNYEAQ. V was clipped by 2 bases and J by 2 bases, with 18 bases between them. The CDR3 region has the DNA TGTGCCAGCAGCTTATCTGGTGATAACGGGGGGAACTATGGCTACACCTTC. Translation: CASSLSGDNGGNYGYTF.

The rearrangement uses TRBV5-1 and TRBJ2-5; 11 bases align to TRBD2. The CDR3 spans 16 residues. Looked up from germline, CDR1 is SGHRS and CDR2 is YFSETQ. V was pared by 5 bases and J by 0 bases, with 6 bases of the junction left unmatched. The CDR3 DNA reads as TGCGCCAGCAGGGAAACTAGCGGGAGCGACCAAGAGACCCAGTACTTC. Amino acids: CASRETSGSDQETQYF.

The V call is TRBV6-6, the J call TRBJ2-5; 13 bases agree with TRBD2. The CDR3 contains 16 residues. After removal of 5 bases from V and 4 bases from J, the junction contained 7 bases not matched to a gene. Per germline, CDR1 MNHNY and CDR2 SVGAGI (reference sequence). As DNA, the CDR3 is TGTGCCAGCAGTGGCCTGACTAGCGGGGGGTCAGAGACCCAGTACTTC. Translated, it gives CASSGLTSGGSETQYF.

This sequence joins TRBV7-8 and TRBJ1-2; D perhaps matches TRBD1 (6 bases). The CDR3 totals 15 residues. V was cut by 5 bases and J by 5 bases, with 18 bases left in between. Germline lookup yields CDR1 SGHVS and CDR2 FQNEAQ. CDR3 loop: CASSQGVGGGYGYTF. The CDR3 DNA reads TGTGCCAGCAGCCAGGGCGTAGGGGGAGGGTATGGCTACACCTTC.

The chain employs TRBV5-4 and TRBJ2-5; 11 positions agree with TRBD2. Germline CDR1 and CDR2: SGHNT and YYREEE (reference sequence). The CDR3 extends over 15 amino acids. With 4 bases clipped from V and 3 bases from J, the junction kept 5 bases outside the gene matches. CDR3 in amino acids: CASSPGLADEETQYF. The CDR3 bases are TGTGCCAGCAGCCCGGGACTAGCGGATGAAGAGACCCAGTACTTC.

The chain combines TRBV2 with TRBJ1-1; D is undetermined. V lost 3 bases to trimming and J lost 1 base, with 12 bases between them. There are 15 residues in the CDR3. Germline CDR1 SNHLY, CDR2 FYNNEI. The CDR3 DNA reads as TGTGCCAGCAGTGAGTACGGGTTGACGAACACTGAAGCTTTCTTT. Translating it yields CASSEYGLTNTEAFF.

A single count supports this clone. This chain connects TRBV4-1 to TRBJ2-1; D perhaps matches TRBD2 (7 bases). The CDR3 extends over 16 amino acids. V lost 1 base to trimming and J lost 3 bases, with 13 bases between them. Germline CDR1 is MGHRA and CDR2 is YSYEKL. CDR3 nucleotides: TGCGCCAGCAGCCAAGTCCGGGGGGCCGTCTACAATGAGCAGTTCTTC. Encoded protein: CASSQVRGAVYNEQFF.